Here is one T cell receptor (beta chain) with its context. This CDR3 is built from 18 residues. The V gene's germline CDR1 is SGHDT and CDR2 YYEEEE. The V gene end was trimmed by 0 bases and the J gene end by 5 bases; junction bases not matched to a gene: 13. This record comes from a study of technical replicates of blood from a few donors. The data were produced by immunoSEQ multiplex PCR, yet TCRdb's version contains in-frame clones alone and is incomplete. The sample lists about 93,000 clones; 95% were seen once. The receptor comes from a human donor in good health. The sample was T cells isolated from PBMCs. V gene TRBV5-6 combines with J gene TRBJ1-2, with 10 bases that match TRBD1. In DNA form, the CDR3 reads TGTGCCAGCAGCTTGGCCCGACAGGGGGCGAGAAGGGCATATGGCTACACCTTC. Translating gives CASSLARQGARRAYGYTF. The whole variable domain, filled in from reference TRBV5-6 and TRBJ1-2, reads DAGVTQSPTHLIKTRGQQVTLRCSPKSGHDTVSWYQQALGQGPQFIFQYYEEEERQRGNFPDRFSGHQFPNYSSELNVNALLLGDSALYLCASSLARQGARRAYGYTFGSGTRLTVV.